The clone carrying this T cell receptor beta chain showed up just a few times. The antigen is undetermined. Via MiXCR, TCRdb re-called the 5' RACE reads, giving one row per CDR3 protein. The sample holds some 490,000 distinct CDR3 sequences; 15% to 20% are singletons and the top ten take around 12%. With 4 bases clipped from V and 7 bases from J, the junction kept 0 bases outside the gene matches. The CDR3 is made up of 12 amino acids. Germline V gives CDR1 MNHNY, CDR2 SVGAGI (reference sequence). The source of the sample is a study of T-cell memory formation after mild COVID-19. Overall study results and limits: Largely, contracting CD4+ clones fell within CM and EM, and contracting CD8+ clones within EMRA. Clones that contracted from day 15 to 85 had balanced CD4/CD8; later expanders were CD4+ biased.

The chain recombines TRBV6-6 with TRBJ2-2; 7 positions agree with TRBD2. The source material was PBMCs or a T cell subset sorted from them (not recorded which). The clonotype was recovered from an adult woman who had mild COVID-19 (a few samples of this study predate the infection). Cell type and time point are not known. The CDR3 sequence: CASSWGGGELFF. In nucleotides, the CDR3 is TGTGCCAGCAGTTGGGGGGGCGGGGAGCTGTTTTTT.